Shown below are 3 T cell receptor beta chains from a single sample sequenced in a study of cytomegalovirus exposure and HLA in healthy donors. Libraries were prepared by immunoSEQ multiplex PCR; TCRdb keeps only in-frame clonotypes and omits some of them. There are approximately 49,000 clones in the sample; about 91% occur only once, and roughly 1.4% lies in the top ten. The sequenced sample consisted of PBMCs. These receptor sequences come from a man aged 18 to 29 in good health and CMV-seronegative.

The rearrangement joins TRBV15 to TRBJ1-1; TRBD1 matches at 7 bases. Per the germline V gene, CDR1 is LNHNV and CDR2 is YYDKDF (reference sequence). This CDR3 has 15 amino acids. After removal of 2 bases from V and 4 bases from J, the junction contained 7 bases not matched to a gene. DNA of the CDR3: TGTGCCACCAGCAGATCCCGACAGGGAGGCACTGAAGCTTTCTTT. Protein sequence: CATSRSRQGGTEAFF.

The chain carries TRBV15 and TRBJ1-5; D remains unclear. Trimming pared 0 bases from V and 8 bases from J, leaving 8 bases between. The CDR3 sequence is 13 residues long. Germline lookup yields CDR1 LNHNV and CDR2 YYDKDF (reference sequence). This CDR3 reads CATSRDPREPQHF. The CDR3 DNA reads TGTGCCACCAGCAGAGATCCGCGGGAGCCCCAGCATTTT.

The chain recombines TRBV5-1 with TRBJ2-3, with 9 bases aligning to TRBD2. Germline loops: CDR1 SGHRS, CDR2 YFSETQ. This CDR3 has 15 residues. J gave up 3 bases and V 2 bases, and 4 bases lay outside the gene matches. CDR3 bases: TGCGCCAGCAGCTTTATTAGCGGGGGAACAGATACGCAGTATTTT. Protein: CASSFISGGTDTQYF.